Reported below is one T cell receptor beta chain. CDR3 length: 14 residues. Germline V gene lookup returns CDR1 LGHDT and CDR2 YNNKEL (reference sequence). V lost 0 bases, J lost 8 bases, and 8 bases lay in between. Source study methods: Reference gene primers were amplified, and this amplification served to estimate nucleated cell counts. Data came from immunoSEQ multiplex PCR; TCRdb stores just in-frame clones and leaves some out. Clone size and the V and J calls come from that table; the DNA yielded D and trimming. The table shows about 230,000 clones, with 65% to 90% occurring only once. This entry comes from a study of blood T cell repertoires in COVID-19. Study-wide background: COVID-19 samples from acute and convalescent phases originated in the United States, Italy and Spain.

The material sequenced was peripheral blood. The chain combines TRBV3-1 (or the pseudogene TRBV3-2) with TRBJ1-6; D gene ambiguous. The clonotype originates from a man aged 40-50 years who had recovered from COVID-19. CDR3 bases: TGTGCCAGCAGCCAAGACTCAGGTGATTCACCCCTCCACTTT. Amino acid sequence: CASSQDSGDSPLHF.